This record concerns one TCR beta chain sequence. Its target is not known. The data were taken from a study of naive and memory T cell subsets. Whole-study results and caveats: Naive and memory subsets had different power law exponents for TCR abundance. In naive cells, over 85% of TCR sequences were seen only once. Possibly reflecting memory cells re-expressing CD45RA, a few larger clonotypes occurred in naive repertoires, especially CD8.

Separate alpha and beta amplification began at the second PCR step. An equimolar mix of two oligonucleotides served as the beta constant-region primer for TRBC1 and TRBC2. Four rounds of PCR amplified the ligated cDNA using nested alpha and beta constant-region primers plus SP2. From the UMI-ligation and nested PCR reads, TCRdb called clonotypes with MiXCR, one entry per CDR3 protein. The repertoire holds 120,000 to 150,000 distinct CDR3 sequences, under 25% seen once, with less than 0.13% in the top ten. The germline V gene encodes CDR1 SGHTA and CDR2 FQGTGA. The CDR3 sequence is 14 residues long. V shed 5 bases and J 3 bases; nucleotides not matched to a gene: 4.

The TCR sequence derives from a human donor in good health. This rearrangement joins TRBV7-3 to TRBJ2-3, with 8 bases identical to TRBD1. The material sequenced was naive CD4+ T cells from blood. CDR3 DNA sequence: TGTGCCAGCAGCAGACAGGGGCGGACAGATACGCAGTATTTT. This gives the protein CASSRQGRTDTQYF.